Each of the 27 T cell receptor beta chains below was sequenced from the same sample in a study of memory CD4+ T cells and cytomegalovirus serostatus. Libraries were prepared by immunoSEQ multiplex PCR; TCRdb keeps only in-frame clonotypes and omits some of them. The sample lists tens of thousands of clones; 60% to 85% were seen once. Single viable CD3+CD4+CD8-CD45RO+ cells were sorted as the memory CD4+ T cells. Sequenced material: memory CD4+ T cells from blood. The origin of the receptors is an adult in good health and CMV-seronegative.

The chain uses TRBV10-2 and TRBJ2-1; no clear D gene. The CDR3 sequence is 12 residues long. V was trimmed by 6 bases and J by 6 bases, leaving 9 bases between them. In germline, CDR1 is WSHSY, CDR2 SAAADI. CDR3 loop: CASSLTANEQFF. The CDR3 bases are TGCGCCAGCAGCCTCACCGCCAATGAGCAGTTCTTC.

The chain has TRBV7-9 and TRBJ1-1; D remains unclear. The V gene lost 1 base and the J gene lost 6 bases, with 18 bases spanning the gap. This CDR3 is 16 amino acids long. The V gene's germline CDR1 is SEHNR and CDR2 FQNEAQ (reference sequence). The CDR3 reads CASSLGGGRSVAEAFF. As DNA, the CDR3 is TGTGCCAGCAGCTTAGGGGGAGGGAGGTCGGTTGCTGAAGCTTTCTTT.

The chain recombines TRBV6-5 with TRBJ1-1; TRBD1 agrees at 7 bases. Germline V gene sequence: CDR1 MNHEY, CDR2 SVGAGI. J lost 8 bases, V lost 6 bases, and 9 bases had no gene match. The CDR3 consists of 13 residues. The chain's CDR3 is CASRAMTGREAFF. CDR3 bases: TGTGCCAGCAGGGCGATGACAGGGAGAGAAGCTTTCTTT.

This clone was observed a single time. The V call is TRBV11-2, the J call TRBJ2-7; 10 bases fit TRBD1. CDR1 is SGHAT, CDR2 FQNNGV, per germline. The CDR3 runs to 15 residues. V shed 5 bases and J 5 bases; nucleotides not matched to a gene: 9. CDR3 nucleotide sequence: TGTGCCAGCAGCCTTCGGGACAGGGGCCTGGACGAGCAGTACTTC. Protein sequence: CASSLRDRGLDEQYF.

CDR3: CAHSGTGGRSYGYTF. DNA for the CDR3: TGTGCCCACTCCGGGACAGGGGGGCGAAGCTATGGCTACACCTTC. J is TRBJ1-2 and V is TRBV6-1; 11 nucleotides agree with TRBD1. Germline V gene data show CDR1 as MNHNS and CDR2 as SASEGT. The CDR3 runs to 15 residues. V lost 11 bases and J lost 4; bases outside the gene matches: 12.

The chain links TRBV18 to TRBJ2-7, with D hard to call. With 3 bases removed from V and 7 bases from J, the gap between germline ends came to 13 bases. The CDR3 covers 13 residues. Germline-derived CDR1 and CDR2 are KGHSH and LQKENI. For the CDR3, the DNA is TGTGCCAGCTCACCGTCGGACGTGGGGGAGCAGTACTTC. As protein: CASSPSDVGEQYF.

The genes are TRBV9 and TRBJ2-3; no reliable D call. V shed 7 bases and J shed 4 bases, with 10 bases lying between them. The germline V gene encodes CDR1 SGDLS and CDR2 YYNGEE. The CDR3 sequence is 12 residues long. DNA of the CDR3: TGTGCCAGCGAAGGGCTCGCAGATACGCAGTATTTT. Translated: CASEGLADTQYF.

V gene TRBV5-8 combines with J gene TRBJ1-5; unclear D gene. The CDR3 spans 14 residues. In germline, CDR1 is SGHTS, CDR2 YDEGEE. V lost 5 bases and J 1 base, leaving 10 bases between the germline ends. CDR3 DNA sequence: TGTGCCAGCAGACCGGGGAAAAGCAATCAGCCCCAGCATTTT. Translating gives CASRPGKSNQPQHF.

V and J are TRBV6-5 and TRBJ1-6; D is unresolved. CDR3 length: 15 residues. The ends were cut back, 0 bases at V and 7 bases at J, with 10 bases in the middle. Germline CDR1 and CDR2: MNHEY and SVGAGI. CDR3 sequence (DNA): TGTGCCAGCAGTTACTCCACCGTCCGGAATTCACCCCTCCACTTT. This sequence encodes CASSYSTVRNSPLHF.

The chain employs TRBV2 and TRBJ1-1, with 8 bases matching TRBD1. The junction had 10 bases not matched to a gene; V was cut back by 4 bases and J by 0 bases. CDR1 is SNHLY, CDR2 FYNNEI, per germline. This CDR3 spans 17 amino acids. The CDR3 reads CASSGVGTGLMNTEAFF. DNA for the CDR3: TGTGCCAGCAGTGGGGTTGGGACAGGTCTAATGAACACTGAAGCTTTCTTT.

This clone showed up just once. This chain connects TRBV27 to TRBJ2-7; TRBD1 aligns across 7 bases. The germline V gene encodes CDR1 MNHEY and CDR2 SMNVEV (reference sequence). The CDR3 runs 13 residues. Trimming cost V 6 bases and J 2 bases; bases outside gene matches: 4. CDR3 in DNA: TGTGCCAGCAGGCCGGGACAGCCCTACGAGCAGTACTTC. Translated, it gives CASRPGQPYEQYF.

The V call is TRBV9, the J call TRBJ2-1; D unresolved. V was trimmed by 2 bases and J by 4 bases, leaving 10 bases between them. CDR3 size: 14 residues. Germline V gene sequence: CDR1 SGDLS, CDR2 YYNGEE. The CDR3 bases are TGTGCCAGCAGCGTTCGGTTCGAGTACAATGAGCAGTTCTTC. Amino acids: CASSVRFEYNEQFF.

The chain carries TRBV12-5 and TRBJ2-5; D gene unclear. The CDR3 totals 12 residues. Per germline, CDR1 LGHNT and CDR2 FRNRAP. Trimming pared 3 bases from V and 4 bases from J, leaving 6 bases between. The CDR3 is CASGFGIETQYF. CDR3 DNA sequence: TGTGCTAGTGGTTTCGGAATAGAGACCCAGTACTTC.

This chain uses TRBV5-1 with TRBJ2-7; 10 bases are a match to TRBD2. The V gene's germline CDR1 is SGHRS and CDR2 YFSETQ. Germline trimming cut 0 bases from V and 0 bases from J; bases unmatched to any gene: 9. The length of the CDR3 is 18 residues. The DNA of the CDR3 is TGCGCCAGCAGCTTGGAGGCTAGCGGGGGCCTCAGCTCCTACGAGCAGTACTTC. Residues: CASSLEASGGLSSYEQYF.

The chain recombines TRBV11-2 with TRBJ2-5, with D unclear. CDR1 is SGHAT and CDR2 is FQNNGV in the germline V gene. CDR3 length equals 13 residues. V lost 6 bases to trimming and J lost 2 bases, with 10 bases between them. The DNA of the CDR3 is TGTGCCAGCAGACGTCTGCCACAAGAGACCCAGTACTTC. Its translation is CASRRLPQETQYF.

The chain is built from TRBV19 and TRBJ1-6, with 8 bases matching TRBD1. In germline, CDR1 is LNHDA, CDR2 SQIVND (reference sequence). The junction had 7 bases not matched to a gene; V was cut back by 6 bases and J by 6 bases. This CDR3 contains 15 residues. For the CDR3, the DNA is TGTGCCAGTAGCGATGGACAGGGTCGTAATTCACCCCTCCACTTT. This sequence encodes CASSDGQGRNSPLHF.

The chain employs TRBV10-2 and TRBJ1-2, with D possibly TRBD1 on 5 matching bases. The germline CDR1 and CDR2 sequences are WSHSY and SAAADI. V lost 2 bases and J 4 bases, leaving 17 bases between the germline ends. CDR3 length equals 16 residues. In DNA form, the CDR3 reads TGCGCCAGCAGTGAGGCTACAGGAACGGGCTCCTATGGCTACACCTTC. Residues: CASSEATGTGSYGYTF.

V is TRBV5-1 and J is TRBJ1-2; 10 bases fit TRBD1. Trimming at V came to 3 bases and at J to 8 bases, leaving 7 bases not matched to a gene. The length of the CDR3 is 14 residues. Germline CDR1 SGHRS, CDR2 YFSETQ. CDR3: CASSSDRGSRGYTF. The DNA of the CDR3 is TGCGCCAGCAGCTCGGACAGGGGGTCCAGAGGCTACACCTTC.

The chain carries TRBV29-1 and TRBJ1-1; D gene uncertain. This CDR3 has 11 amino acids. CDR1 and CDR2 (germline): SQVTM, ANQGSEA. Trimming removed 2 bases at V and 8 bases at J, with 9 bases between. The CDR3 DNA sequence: TGCAGCGTTGAAAGAGGGCAAGAAGCTTTCTTT. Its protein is CSVERGQEAFF. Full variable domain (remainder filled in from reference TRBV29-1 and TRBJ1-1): SAVISQKPSRDICQRGTSLTIQCQVDSQVTMMFWYRQQPGQSLTLIATANQGSEATYESGFVIDKFPISRPNLTFSTLTVSNMSPEDSSIYLCSVERGQEAFFGQGTRLTVV.

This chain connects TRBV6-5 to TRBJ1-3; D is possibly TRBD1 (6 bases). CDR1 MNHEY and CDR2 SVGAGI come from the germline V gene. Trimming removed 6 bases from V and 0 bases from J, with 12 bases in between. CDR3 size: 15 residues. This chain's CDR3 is CASRGGRNSGNTIYF. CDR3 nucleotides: TGTGCCAGCAGAGGGGGACGGAACTCTGGAAACACCATATATTTT.

The CDR3 DNA sequence: TGTGCCAGCAGCCACTCAATCCCTACGAACACTGAAGCTTTCTTT. Translated, it gives CASSHSIPTNTEAFF. The rearrangement joins TRBV16 to TRBJ1-1, with unresolved D. The germline CDR1 and CDR2 sequences are KGHSY and FQNENV. The CDR3 has 15 residues. V shed 3 bases and J shed 1 base, with 12 bases lying between them.

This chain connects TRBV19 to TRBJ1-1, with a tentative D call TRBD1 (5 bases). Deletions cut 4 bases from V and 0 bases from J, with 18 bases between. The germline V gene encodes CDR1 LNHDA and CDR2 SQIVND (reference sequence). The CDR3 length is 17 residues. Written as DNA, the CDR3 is TGTGCCAGTAGTACTACCCGGGACGGAGGGGTGAACACTGAAGCTTTCTTT. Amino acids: CASSTTRDGGVNTEAFF.

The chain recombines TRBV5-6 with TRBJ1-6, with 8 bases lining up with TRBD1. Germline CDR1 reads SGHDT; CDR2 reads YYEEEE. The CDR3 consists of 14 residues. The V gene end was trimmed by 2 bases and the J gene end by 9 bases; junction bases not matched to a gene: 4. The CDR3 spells CASSFDRGFSPLHF. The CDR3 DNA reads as TGTGCCAGCAGCTTTGACAGGGGCTTTTCACCCCTCCACTTT.

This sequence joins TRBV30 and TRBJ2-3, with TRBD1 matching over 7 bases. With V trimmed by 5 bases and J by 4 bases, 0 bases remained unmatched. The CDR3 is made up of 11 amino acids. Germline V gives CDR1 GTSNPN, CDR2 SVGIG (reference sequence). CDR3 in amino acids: CAWDRADTQYF. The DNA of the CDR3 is TGTGCCTGGGACAGGGCAGATACGCAGTATTTT.

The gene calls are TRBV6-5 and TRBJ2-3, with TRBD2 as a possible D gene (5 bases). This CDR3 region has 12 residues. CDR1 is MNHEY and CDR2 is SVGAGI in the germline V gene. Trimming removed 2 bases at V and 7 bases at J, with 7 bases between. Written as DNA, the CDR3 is TGTGCCAGCAGTTACGAGGGATATACGCAGTATTTT. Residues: CASSYEGYTQYF.

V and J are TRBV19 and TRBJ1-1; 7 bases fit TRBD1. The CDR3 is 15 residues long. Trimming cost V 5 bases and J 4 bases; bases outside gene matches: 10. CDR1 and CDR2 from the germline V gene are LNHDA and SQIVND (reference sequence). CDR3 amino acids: CASSEQGYGSTEAFF. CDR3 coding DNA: TGTGCCAGTAGTGAACAGGGGTACGGGAGCACTGAAGCTTTCTTT.

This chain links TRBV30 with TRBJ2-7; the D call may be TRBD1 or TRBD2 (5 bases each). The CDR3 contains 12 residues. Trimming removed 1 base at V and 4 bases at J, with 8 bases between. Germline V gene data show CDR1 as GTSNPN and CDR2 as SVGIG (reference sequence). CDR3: CAWSGGEYEQYF. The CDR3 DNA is TGTGCCTGGAGTGGAGGGGAATACGAGCAGTACTTC. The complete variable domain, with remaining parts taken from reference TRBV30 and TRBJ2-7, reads SQTIHQWPATLVQPVGSPLSLECTVEGTSNPNLYWYRQAAGRGLQLLFYSVGIGQISSEVPQNLSASRPQDRQFILSSKKLLLSDSGFYLCAWSGGEYEQYFGPGTRLTVT.